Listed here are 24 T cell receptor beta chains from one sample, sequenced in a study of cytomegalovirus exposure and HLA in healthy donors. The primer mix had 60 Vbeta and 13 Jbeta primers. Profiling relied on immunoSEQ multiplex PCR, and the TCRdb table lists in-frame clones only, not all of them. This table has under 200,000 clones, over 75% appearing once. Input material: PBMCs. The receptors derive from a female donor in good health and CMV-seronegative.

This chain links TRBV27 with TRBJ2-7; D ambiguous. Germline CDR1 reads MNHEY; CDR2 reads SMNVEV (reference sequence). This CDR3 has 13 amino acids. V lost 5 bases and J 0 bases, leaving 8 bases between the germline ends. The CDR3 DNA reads TGTGCCAGCAGTCCCCAGTCCTCCTACGAGCAGTACTTC. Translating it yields CASSPQSSYEQYF.

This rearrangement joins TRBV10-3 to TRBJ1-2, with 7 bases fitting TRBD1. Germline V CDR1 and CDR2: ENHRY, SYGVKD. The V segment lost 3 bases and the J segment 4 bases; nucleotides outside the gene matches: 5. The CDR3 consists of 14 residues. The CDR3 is CAISDEGASYGYTF. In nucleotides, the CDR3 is TGTGCCATCAGTGATGAGGGGGCAAGCTATGGCTACACCTTC.

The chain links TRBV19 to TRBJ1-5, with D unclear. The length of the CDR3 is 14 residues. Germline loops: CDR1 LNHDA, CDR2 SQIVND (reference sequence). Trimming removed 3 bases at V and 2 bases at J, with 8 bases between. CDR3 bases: TGTGCCAGTAGTATGGCCGCGGGCAATCAGCCCCAGCATTTT. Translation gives CASSMAAGNQPQHF.

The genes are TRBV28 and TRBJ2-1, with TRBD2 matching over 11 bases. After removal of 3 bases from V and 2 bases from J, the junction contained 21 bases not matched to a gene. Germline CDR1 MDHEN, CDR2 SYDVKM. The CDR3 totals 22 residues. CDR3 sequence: CASSLAPETVTLAGGPYNEQFF. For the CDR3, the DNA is TGTGCCAGCAGTTTGGCTCCGGAAACGGTTACCCTAGCGGGAGGACCCTACAATGAGCAGTTCTTC.

CDR3 loop: CASSIIAGVSYNEQFF. For the CDR3, the DNA is TGCGCCAGCAGCATTATAGCGGGAGTTTCGTACAATGAGCAGTTCTTC. The V gene is TRBV5-1, the J gene TRBJ2-1, with TRBD2 matching 9 bases. The CDR3 has 16 residues. Germline values: CDR1 SGHRS, CDR2 YFSETQ. Unmatched junction bases numbered 9, after V lost 4 bases and J lost 4 bases. Full variable domain (missing parts from reference TRBV5-1 and TRBJ2-1): KAGVTQTPRYLIKTRGQQVTLSCSPISGHRSVSWYQQTPGQGLQFLFEYFSETQRNKGNFPGRFSGRQFSNSRSEMNVSTLELGDSALYLCASSIIAGVSYNEQFFGPGTRLTVL.

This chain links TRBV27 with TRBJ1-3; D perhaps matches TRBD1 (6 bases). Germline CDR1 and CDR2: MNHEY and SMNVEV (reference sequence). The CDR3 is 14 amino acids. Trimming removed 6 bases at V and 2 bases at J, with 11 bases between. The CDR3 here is CASRQGTAGNTIYF. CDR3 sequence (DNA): TGTGCCAGCAGACAGGGTACAGCTGGAAACACCATATATTTT.

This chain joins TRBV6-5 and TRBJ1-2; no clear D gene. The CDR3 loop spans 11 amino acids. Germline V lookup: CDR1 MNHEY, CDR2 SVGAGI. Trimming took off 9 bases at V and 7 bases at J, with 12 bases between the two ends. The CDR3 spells CASYGLVGYTF. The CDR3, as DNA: TGTGCCAGTTATGGACTCGTTGGCTACACCTTC.

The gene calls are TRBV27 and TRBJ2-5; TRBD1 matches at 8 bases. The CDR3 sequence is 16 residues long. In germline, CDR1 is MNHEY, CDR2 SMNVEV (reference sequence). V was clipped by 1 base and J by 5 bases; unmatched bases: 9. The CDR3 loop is CASSLYGTGGRETQYF. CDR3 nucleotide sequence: TGTGCCAGCAGTTTATATGGTACAGGGGGTCGGGAGACCCAGTACTTC.

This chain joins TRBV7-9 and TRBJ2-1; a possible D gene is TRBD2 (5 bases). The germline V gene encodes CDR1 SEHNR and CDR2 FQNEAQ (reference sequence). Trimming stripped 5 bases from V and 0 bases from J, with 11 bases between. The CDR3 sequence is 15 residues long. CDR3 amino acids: CASSTLASSYNEQFF. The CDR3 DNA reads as TGTGCCAGCAGCACTCTAGCCAGCTCCTACAATGAGCAGTTCTTC. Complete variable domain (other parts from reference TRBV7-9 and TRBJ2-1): DTGVSQNPRHKITKRGQNVTFRCDPISEHNRLYWYRQTLGQGPEFLTYFQNEAQLEKSRLLSDRFSAERPKGSFSTLEIQRTEQGDSAMYLCASSTLASSYNEQFFGPGTRLTVL.

As DNA, the CDR3 is TGTGCCAGCAGTTTTGGCAGGGGCTCCTACAATGAGCAGTTCTTC. As protein: CASSFGRGSYNEQFF. This chain links TRBV27 with TRBJ2-1; perhaps TRBD1 as D (6 bases). Germline CDR1 and CDR2: MNHEY and SMNVEV (reference sequence). The germline V and J ends were trimmed by 3 bases and 0 bases, with 9 bases remaining between them. The CDR3 contains 15 residues.

DNA of the CDR3: TGTGCCAGCAGTGAAACTAGCGGGGGCCTGGGGGAGCTGTTTTTT. Amino acids: CASSETSGGLGELFF. This chain uses TRBV2 with TRBJ2-2, with 11 nucleotides matching TRBD2. The CDR3 extends over 15 amino acids. Germline V gene data show CDR1 as SNHLY and CDR2 as FYNNEI. J was trimmed by 8 bases and V by 2 bases; bases with no gene match: 4.

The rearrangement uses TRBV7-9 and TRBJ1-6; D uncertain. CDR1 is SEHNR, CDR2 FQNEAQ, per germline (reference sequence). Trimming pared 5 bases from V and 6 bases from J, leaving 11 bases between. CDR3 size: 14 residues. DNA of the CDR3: TGTGCCAGCAGCCCACCAGCGGGTAATTCACCCCTCCACTTT. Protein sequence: CASSPPAGNSPLHF.

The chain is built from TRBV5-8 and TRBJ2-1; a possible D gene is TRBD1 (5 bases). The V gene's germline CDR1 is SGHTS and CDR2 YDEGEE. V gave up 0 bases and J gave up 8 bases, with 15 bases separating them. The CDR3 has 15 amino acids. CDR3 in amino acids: CASSLGTKIRDEQFF. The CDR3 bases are TGTGCCAGCAGCTTGGGGACAAAAATTCGGGATGAGCAGTTCTTC.

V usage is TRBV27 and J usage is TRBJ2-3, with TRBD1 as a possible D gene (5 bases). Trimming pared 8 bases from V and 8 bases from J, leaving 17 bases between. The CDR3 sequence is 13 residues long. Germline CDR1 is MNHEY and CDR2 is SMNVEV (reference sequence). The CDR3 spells CASSNTNQGTQYF. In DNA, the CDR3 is TGTGCCAGCTCCAATACCAATCAGGGTACGCAGTATTTT.

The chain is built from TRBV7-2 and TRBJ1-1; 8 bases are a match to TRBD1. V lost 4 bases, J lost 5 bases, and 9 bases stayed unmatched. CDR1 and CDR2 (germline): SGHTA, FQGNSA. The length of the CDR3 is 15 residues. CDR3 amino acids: CASSSQGQAGTEAFF. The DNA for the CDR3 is TGTGCCAGCAGCTCACAGGGACAGGCTGGGACTGAAGCTTTCTTT.

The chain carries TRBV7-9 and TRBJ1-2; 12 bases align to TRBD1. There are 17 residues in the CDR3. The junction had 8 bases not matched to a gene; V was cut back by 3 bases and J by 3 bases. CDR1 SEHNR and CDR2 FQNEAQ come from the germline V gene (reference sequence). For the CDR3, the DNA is TGTGCCAGCAGCTTCTCGGGACAGGGGGCGCAGGACTATGGCTACACCTTC. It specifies CASSFSGQGAQDYGYTF.

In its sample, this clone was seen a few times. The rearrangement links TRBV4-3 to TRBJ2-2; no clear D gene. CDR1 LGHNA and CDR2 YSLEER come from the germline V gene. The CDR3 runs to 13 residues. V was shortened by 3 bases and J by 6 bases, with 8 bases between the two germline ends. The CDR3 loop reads CASSHSSAGELFF. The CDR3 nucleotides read TGCGCCAGCAGCCATTCCTCGGCCGGGGAGCTGTTTTTT.

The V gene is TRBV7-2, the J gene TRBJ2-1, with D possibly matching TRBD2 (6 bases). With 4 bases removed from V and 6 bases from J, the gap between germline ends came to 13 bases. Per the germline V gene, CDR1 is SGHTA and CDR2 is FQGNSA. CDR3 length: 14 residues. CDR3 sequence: CASSSLGLSNEQFF. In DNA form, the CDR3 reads TGTGCCAGCAGCTCTCTGGGACTGTCCAATGAGCAGTTCTTC.

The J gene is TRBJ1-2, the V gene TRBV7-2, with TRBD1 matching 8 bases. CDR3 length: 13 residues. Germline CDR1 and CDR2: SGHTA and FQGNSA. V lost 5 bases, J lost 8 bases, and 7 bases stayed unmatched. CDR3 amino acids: CASSMDRERGYTF. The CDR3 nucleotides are TGTGCCAGCAGCATGGACAGGGAGAGGGGCTACACCTTC.

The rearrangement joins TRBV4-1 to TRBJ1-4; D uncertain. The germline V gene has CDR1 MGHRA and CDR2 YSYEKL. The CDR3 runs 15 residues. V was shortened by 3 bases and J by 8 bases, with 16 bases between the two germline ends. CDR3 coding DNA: TGCGCCAGCAGCCATTCCCCCCCCGGAGGCGAAAAACTGTTTTTT. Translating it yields CASSHSPPGGEKLFF.

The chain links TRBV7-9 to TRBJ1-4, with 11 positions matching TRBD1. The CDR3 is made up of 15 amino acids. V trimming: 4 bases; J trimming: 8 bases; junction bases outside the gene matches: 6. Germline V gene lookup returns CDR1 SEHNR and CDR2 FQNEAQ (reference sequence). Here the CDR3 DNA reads TGTGCCAGCAGCTCGGGACAGGGGGGCGGCGAAAAACTGTTTTTT. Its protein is CASSSGQGGGEKLFF.

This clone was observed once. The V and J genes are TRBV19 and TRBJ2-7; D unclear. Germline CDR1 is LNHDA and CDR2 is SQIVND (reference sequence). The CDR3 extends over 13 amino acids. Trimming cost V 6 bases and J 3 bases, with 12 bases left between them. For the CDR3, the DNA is TGTGCCAGTAGCCAAATACTACTCTACGAGCAGTACTTC. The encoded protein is CASSQILLYEQYF.

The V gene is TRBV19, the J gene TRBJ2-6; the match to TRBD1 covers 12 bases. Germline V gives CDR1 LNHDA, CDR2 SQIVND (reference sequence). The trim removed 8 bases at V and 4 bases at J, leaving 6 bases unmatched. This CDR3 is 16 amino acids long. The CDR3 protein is CASSGTGGPGANVLTF. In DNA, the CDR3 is TGTGCCAGTTCCGGGACAGGGGGCCCCGGGGCCAACGTCCTGACTTTC.

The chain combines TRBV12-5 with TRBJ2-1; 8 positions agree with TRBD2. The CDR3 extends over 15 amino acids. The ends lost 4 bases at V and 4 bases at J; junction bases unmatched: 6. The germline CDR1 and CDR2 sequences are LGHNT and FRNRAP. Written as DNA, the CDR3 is TGTGCTAGTGGTTCCCAAGCGGGAGATTACAATGAGCAGTTCTTC. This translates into CASGSQAGDYNEQFF.